The 27 T cell receptor beta chains given below trace back to one sample, sequenced in a study of cytomegalovirus exposure and HLA in healthy donors. PCR involved 60 Vbeta and 13 Jbeta primers. The table came from immunoSEQ multiplex PCR; TCRdb's copy has only in-frame clones and leaves some out. The data show about 140,000 clones, 68% seen once. The sequenced material came from PBMCs. These receptors all stem from a man aged 55 to 70 in good health and CMV-seronegative.

This clone was counted once. The chain uses TRBV7-2 and TRBJ2-6, with no clear D. The CDR3 covers 14 residues. Germline CDR1 reads SGHTA; CDR2 reads FQGNSA. V was cut by 0 bases and J by 4 bases, with 4 bases left in between. In DNA, the CDR3 is TGTGCCAGCAGCTTAGCTCGGGGGGCCAACGTCCTGACTTTC. Protein sequence: CASSLARGANVLTF.

The V call is TRBV4-3, the J call TRBJ2-1; D not resolved. CDR3 length: 11 amino acids. V lost 4 bases, J lost 5 bases, and 3 bases lay in between. Germline CDR1 reads LGHNA; CDR2 reads YSLEER. The CDR3 here is CASSLNNEQFF. The CDR3 DNA reads TGCGCCAGCAGCCTCAACAATGAGCAGTTCTTC.

This clone was detected only a few times. The chain uses TRBV19 and TRBJ2-7; tentatively, D is TRBD1 (6 bases). Germline CDR1 LNHDA, CDR2 SQIVND (reference sequence). The V gene lost 9 bases and the J gene lost 2 bases, with 23 bases spanning the gap. The CDR3 has 16 amino acids. CDR3 sequence reads: CASTNDPAGVPYEQYF. DNA of the CDR3: TGTGCCAGCACCAATGACCCCGCAGGGGTACCCTACGAGCAGTACTTC. The full variable domain, rest sourced from reference TRBV19 and TRBJ2-7, is DGGITQSPKYLFRKEGQNVTLSCEQNLNHDAMYWYRQDPGQGLRLIYYSQIVNDFQKGDIAEGYSVSREKKESFPLTVTSAQKNPTAFYLCASTNDPAGVPYEQYFGPGTRLTVT.

With respect to this clone: The sample has other DNA sequences that encode this CDR3 too. This rearrangement joins TRBV28 to TRBJ2-2; D uncertain. This CDR3 is built from 12 residues. V dropped 4 bases and J dropped 5 bases, with 5 bases sitting between them. Germline V gives CDR1 MDHEN, CDR2 SYDVKM. This CDR3 is CASSSQTGELFF. Written as DNA, the CDR3 is TGTGCCAGCAGTTCCCAAACCGGGGAGCTGTTTTTT. Together with reference TRBV28 and TRBJ2-2, the CDR3 gives the full variable domain: DVKVTQSSRYLVKRTGEKVFLECVQDMDHENMFWYRQDPGLGLRLIYFSYDVKMKEKGDIPEGYSVSREKKERFSLILESASTNQTSMYLCASSSQTGELFFGEGSRLTVL.

The chain couples TRBV19 to TRBJ2-7; D is perhaps TRBD2 (6 bases). The CDR3 is 15 amino acids. Germline lookup yields CDR1 LNHDA and CDR2 SQIVND (reference sequence). Trimming removed 0 bases at V and 0 bases at J, with 9 bases between. The CDR3 DNA reads as TGTGCCAGTAGTATAGATCGGGGAGGCTCCTACGAGCAGTACTTC. Protein sequence: CASSIDRGGSYEQYF.

The V call is TRBV30, the J call TRBJ2-7; 10 positions agree with TRBD1. V lost 2 bases, J lost 6 bases, and 10 bases stayed unmatched. There are 15 residues in the CDR3. Germline CDR1 and CDR2: GTSNPN and SVGIG (reference sequence). The CDR3 nucleotides read TGTGCCTGGAGTTCCCTGGGGGACAGGGGTACCGAGCAGTACTTC. Translation: CAWSSLGDRGTEQYF.

V gene TRBV6-6 combines with J gene TRBJ2-1; maybe TRBD1 (5 bases). This CDR3 region has 16 residues. Germline lookup yields CDR1 MNHNY and CDR2 SVGAGI (reference sequence). V shed 4 bases and J shed 0 bases, with 13 bases lying between them. The chain's CDR3 is CASSSWGFSSYNEQFF. The CDR3 nucleotides read TGTGCCAGCAGTTCCTGGGGCTTCAGCTCCTACAATGAGCAGTTCTTC.

This clone has just a few counts. The rearrangement links TRBV30 to TRBJ1-2; 7 bases fit TRBD1. The CDR3 is 13 residues long. V lost 7 bases, J lost 2 bases, and 7 bases stayed unmatched. Germline CDR1 is GTSNPN and CDR2 is SVGIG (reference sequence). The CDR3 DNA sequence: TGTGCCTCGGGGACAGAAACGAACTATGGCTACACCTTC. Translated: CASGTETNYGYTF.

This clone was seen only a few times. The rearrangement joins TRBV6-1 to TRBJ2-7; D is perhaps TRBD2 (5 bases). Deletions cut 10 bases from V and 2 bases from J, with 21 bases between. The germline CDR1 and CDR2 sequences are MNHNS and SASEGT. This CDR3 has 15 amino acids. The CDR3 reads CATDQVGGPPYEQYF. CDR3 DNA: TGTGCCACCGATCAGGTGGGCGGGCCGCCCTACGAGCAGTACTTC.

The rearrangement links TRBV19 to TRBJ2-5, with TRBD1 matching 9 bases. V was clipped by 7 bases and J by 0 bases; unmatched bases: 6. CDR1 is LNHDA and CDR2 is SQIVND in the germline V gene (reference sequence). CDR3 length equals 15 residues. The CDR3 is CASTPTGGDQETQYF. The CDR3 nucleotides read TGTGCCAGTACTCCGACAGGGGGTGACCAAGAGACCCAGTACTTC.

The chain couples TRBV28 to TRBJ1-5; 12 bases agree with TRBD1. The CDR3 spans 17 residues. The V gene's germline CDR1 is MDHEN and CDR2 SYDVKM. Germline trimming cut 6 bases from V and 1 base from J; bases unmatched to any gene: 7. DNA of the CDR3: TGTGCCAGCAGCTCTGGGACAGGGGGCGAGAGCAATCAGCCCCAGCATTTT. It codes for CASSSGTGGESNQPQHF.

The V call is TRBV5-6, the J call TRBJ2-5; 8 nucleotides agree with TRBD2. The germline CDR1 and CDR2 sequences are SGHDT and YYEEEE. CDR3 length equals 14 residues. J was trimmed by 4 bases and V by 1 base; bases with no gene match: 3. The DNA of the CDR3 is TGTGCCAGCAGCTTGTACGCGGGAGGAGAGACCCAGTACTTC. This codes for CASSLYAGGETQYF.

The V and J genes are TRBV5-1 and TRBJ2-5; D may be TRBD1 (6 bases). The CDR3 loop spans 15 amino acids. V lost 1 base and J lost 2, with 12 bases in between. Germline CDR1 and CDR2: SGHRS and YFSETQ. The CDR3 sequence: CASSLKTGSQETQYF. CDR3 nucleotides: TGCGCCAGCAGCTTGAAAACAGGGAGTCAAGAGACCCAGTACTTC.

The chain joins TRBV5-6 to TRBJ2-5; 9 bases agree with TRBD2. The J call is uncertain, as TRBJ2-7 better fits the DNA end. The CDR3 consists of 14 residues. CDR1 is SGHDT and CDR2 is YYEEEE in the germline V gene. CDR3 coding DNA: TGTGCCAGCAGCGTTAGCGGGAGTGCCTACGAGCAGTACTTC. Its translation is CASSVSGSAYEQYF.

V is TRBV6-5 and J is TRBJ1-2; D is perhaps TRBD1 (6 bases). The V end was cut by 3 bases, the J end by 5 bases, with 13 bases between. Germline V gives CDR1 MNHEY, CDR2 SVGAGI. The CDR3 is 14 residues long. In nucleotides, the CDR3 is TGTGCCAGCAGTTATCCCGGACAGCAATATGGCTACACCTTC. Translating gives CASSYPGQQYGYTF.

This clone was picked up a small number of times. The V call is TRBV5-1, the J call TRBJ1-4; D might be TRBD1 (6 bases). V was trimmed by 2 bases and J by 1 base, leaving 9 bases between them. In germline, CDR1 is SGHRS, CDR2 YFSETQ. CDR3 length equals 15 residues. The CDR3 sequence is CASSLGGRTNEKLFF. In DNA form, the CDR3 reads TGCGCCAGCAGCTTAGGGGGACGAACTAATGAAAAACTGTTTTTT.

CDR3 loop: CASSSIGTGLSEAFF. The CDR3 nucleotides read TGTGCCAGCAGTAGTATTGGGACAGGGCTTTCTGAAGCTTTCTTT. This chain uses TRBV6-5 with TRBJ1-1, with 9 positions matching TRBD1. CDR3 length: 15 residues. V shed 5 bases, J shed 6 bases, and the junction held 10 bases outside the gene matches. Germline CDR1 MNHEY, CDR2 SVGAGI.

The CDR3 reads CASSQDQNVQPQHF. The CDR3 DNA reads as TGCGCCAGCAGCCAAGACCAGAATGTTCAGCCCCAGCATTTT. The chain joins TRBV4-1 to TRBJ1-5; D is ambiguous. Per the germline V gene, CDR1 is MGHRA and CDR2 is YSYEKL. Trimming took off 0 bases at V and 6 bases at J, with 9 bases between the two ends. The CDR3 is 14 residues long.

The chain combines TRBV30 with TRBJ2-1; no firm D call. The CDR3 has 12 residues. The V end was cut by 2 bases, the J end by 4 bases, with 6 bases between. CDR1 is GTSNPN and CDR2 is SVGIG in the germline V gene (reference sequence). The CDR3 nucleotides read TGTGCCTGGAGTCAGGTTTACAATGAGCAGTTCTTC. Protein sequence: CAWSQVYNEQFF.

V usage is TRBV7-9 and J usage is TRBJ2-7, with 7 bases matching TRBD1. J lost 0 bases, V lost 4 bases, and 6 bases had no gene match. Germline V lookup: CDR1 SEHNR, CDR2 FQNEAQ (reference sequence). The CDR3 consists of 15 residues. CDR3 in amino acids: CASSSSTGNSYEQYF. The CDR3 coding sequence is TGTGCCAGCAGCTCCTCGACAGGGAACTCCTACGAGCAGTACTTC. The full variable domain, with the rest looked up from reference TRBV7-9 and TRBJ2-7, is DTGVSQNPRHKITKRGQNVTFRCDPISEHNRLYWYRQTLGQGPEFLTYFQNEAQLEKSRLLSDRFSAERPKGSFSTLEIQRTEQGDSAMYLCASSSSTGNSYEQYFGPGTRLTVT.

This chain joins TRBV11-3 and TRBJ2-1; D is unresolved. V dropped 5 bases and J dropped 8 bases, with 10 bases sitting between them. Looked up from germline, CDR1 is SGHNT and CDR2 is YENEEA. The CDR3 has 12 amino acids. CDR3 DNA sequence: TGTGCCAGCAGCCGAGATAGTTATGAGCAGTTCTTC. It encodes CASSRDSYEQFF.

The CDR3 here is CASSPGLAYYNEQFF. CDR3 sequence (DNA): TGTGCCAGCAGCCCCGGACTAGCGTATTACAATGAGCAGTTCTTC. The chain employs TRBV7-2 and TRBJ2-1; 9 nucleotides line up with TRBD2. This CDR3 region has 15 residues. Trimming removed 5 bases from V and 4 bases from J; junction bases left unmatched: 6. From germline, CDR1 is SGHTA and CDR2 FQGNSA.

The V gene is TRBV19, the J gene TRBJ1-3; 9 bases line up with TRBD1. The CDR3 sequence is 15 residues long. V was pared by 6 bases and J by 3 bases, with 6 bases of the junction left unmatched. Per the germline V gene, CDR1 is LNHDA and CDR2 is SQIVND (reference sequence). CDR3 in amino acids: CASRSGTGFGNTIYF. The CDR3 DNA follows: TGTGCCAGTAGATCCGGGACAGGGTTTGGAAACACCATATATTTT.

About this clone: The junction departs from the called germline gene at one end, perhaps through a read error. The chain is built from TRBV5-1 and TRBJ2-7; D ambiguous. Germline assignment: CDR1 SGHRS and CDR2 YFSETQ. The CDR3 has 14 amino acids. The CDR3 here is CASSGPDRYLEQHF. In DNA form, the CDR3 reads TGCGCCAGCAGTGGGCCAGATAGATACCTCGAGCAGCACTTC.

The J gene is TRBJ2-7, the V gene TRBV9; 12 bases are a match to TRBD1. The V segment lost 0 bases and the J segment 5 bases; nucleotides outside the gene matches: 3. The CDR3 has 15 amino acids. The germline V gene encodes CDR1 SGDLS and CDR2 YYNGEE. The CDR3 coding sequence is TGTGCCAGCAGCGTAGGTGGGACAGGGGGCAACGAGCAGTACTTC. Its translation is CASSVGGTGGNEQYF.

The gene calls are TRBV5-1 and TRBJ2-1, with D maybe TRBD2 (6 bases). Germline V CDR1 and CDR2: SGHRS, YFSETQ. The CDR3 sequence is 20 residues long. Trimming took 1 base from V and 2 from J, leaving 25 bases between them. CDR3 DNA: TGCGCCAGCAGCTTGTGGGCTCAAAGCGGGTCAGCAATCCCCTACAATGAGCAGTTCTTC. Translating gives CASSLWAQSGSAIPYNEQFF.

This clone has only a few counts. The rearrangement links TRBV6-5 to TRBJ2-7, with 11 bases that match TRBD2. With 5 bases clipped from V and 0 bases from J, the junction kept 0 bases outside the gene matches. This CDR3 comprises 14 residues. Germline V lookup: CDR1 MNHEY, CDR2 SVGAGI. The CDR3: CASSTSGSSYEQYF. CDR3 DNA sequence: TGTGCCAGCAGTACTAGCGGGAGCTCCTACGAGCAGTACTTC.